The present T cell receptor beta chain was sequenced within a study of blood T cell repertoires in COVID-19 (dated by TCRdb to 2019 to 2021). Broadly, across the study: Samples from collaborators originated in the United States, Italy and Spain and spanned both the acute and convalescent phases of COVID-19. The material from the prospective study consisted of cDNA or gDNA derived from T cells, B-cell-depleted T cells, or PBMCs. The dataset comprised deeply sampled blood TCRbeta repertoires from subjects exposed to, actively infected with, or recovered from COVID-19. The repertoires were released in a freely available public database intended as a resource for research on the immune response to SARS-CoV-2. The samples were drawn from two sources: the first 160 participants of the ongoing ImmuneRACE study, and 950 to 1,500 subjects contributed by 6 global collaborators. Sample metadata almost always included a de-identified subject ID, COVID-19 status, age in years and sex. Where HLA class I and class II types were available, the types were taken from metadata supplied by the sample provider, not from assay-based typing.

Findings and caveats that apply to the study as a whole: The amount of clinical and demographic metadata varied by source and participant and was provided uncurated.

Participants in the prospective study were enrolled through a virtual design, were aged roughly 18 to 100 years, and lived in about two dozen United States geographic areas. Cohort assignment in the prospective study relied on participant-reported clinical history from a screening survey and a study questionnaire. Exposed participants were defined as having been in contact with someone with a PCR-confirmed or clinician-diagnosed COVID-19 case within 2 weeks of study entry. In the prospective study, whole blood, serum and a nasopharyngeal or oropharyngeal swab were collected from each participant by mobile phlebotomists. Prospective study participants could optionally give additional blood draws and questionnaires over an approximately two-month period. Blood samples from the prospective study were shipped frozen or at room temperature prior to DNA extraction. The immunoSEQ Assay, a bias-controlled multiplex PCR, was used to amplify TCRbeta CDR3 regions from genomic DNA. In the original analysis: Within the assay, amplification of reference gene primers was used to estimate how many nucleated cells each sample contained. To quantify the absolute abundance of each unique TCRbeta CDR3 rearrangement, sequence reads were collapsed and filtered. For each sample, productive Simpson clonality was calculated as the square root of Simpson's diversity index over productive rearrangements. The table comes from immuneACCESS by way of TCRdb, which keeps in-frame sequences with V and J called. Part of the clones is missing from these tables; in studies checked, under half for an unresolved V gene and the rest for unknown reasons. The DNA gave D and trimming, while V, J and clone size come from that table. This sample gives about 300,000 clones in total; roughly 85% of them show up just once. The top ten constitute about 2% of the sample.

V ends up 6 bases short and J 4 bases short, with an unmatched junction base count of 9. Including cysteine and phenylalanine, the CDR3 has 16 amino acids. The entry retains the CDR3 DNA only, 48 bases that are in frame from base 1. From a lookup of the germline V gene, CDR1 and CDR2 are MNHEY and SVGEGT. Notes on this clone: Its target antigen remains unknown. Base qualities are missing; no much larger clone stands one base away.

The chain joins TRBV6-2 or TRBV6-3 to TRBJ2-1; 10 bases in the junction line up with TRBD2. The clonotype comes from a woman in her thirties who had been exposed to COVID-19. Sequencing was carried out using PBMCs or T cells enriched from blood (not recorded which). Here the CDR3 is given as CASSPKKRGGYNEQFF. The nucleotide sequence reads TGTGCCAGCAGCCCTAAGAAGCGGGGGGGATACAATGAGCAGTTCTTC.